The TCR beta chain described here comes from a study of human T cells and chemical hapten exposure. In regard to this clonotype: What it recognizes is unknown.

General study points: Once DPC sensitization occurred, TCRs above 1 in 1000 frequency showed no change.

Time point defined: pre-sensitization, week 0. Treatment defined: therapeutic diphenylcyclopropenone sensitization with weekly scalp DPC. Using its own MiXCR run on the RACE reads, TCRdb lists one record per CDR3 protein. The sample has fewer than 200,000 distinct CDR3 sequences, 25% to 35% seen once. The germline gives CDR1 MNHEY, CDR2 SVGEGT. The CDR3 is 14 residues long. V gave up 6 bases and J gave up 9 bases, with 18 bases separating them. The receptor was derived from a woman in her thirties with alopecia areata. Some clones in this sample may be carry-over from other donors' samples. Sequenced material: whole blood, taken in connection with sensitization to the hapten diphenylcyclopropenone (DPC). The chain is built from TRBV6-2 or TRBV6-3 and TRBJ1-5, with TRBD1 as a possible D gene (6 bases). The CDR3, as DNA: TGTGCCAGCAGGGAAGACAGGCCCGGGGGGCCCCAGCATTTT. It yields the protein CASREDRPGGPQHF.